One and the same sample provided the 13 T cell receptor beta chains below, sequenced in a study of T cell responses to AZD1222 COVID-19 vaccine (dated by TCRdb to the early 2020s). The library came from the immunoSEQ multiplex PCR assay. In its TCRdb copy, this immuneACCESS table keeps in-frame sequences only and misses some clones. Where compared with another copy, unresolved V genes explain less than half of these, and the others have no known cause. The sample includes 150,000 to 200,000 clones, with 94% observed a single time. The ten largest clonotypes hold roughly 5.5% of the sample. Interpreted using the paper, the time point label stands for: about 28 days (+/-7) after the second vaccine dose. Sequenced material: peripheral blood, taken 28 days after the second AZD1222 dose. Receptors were obtained from an adult who received the AZD1222 COVID-19 vaccine.

This clone has only a few counts. This chain links TRBV6-4 with TRBJ2-3; 9 bases fit TRBD2. Germline CDR1 and CDR2: MRHNA and SNTAGT. The CDR3 totals 16 residues. The ends lost 4 bases at V and 6 bases at J; junction bases unmatched: 11. CDR3 sequence (DNA): TGTGCCAGCAGTGGTCTCGGCGGGAGGGCCGGGGATACGCAGTATTTT. Protein: CASSGLGGRAGDTQYF.

The chain recombines TRBV28 with TRBJ1-5; 10 bases agree with TRBD1. The trim removed 2 bases at V and 4 bases at J, leaving 8 bases unmatched. This CDR3 is 17 amino acids long. In germline, CDR1 is MDHEN, CDR2 SYDVKM. The CDR3 loop reads CASSLPPGTGDNQPQHF. CDR3 DNA sequence: TGTGCCAGCAGTTTACCCCCCGGGACAGGGGATAATCAGCCCCAGCATTTT.

This chain links TRBV18 with TRBJ1-2, with D uncertain. Trimming removed 3 bases from V and 0 bases from J, with 11 bases in between. Germline V gene lookup returns CDR1 KGHSH and CDR2 LQKENI. This CDR3 has 15 residues. The DNA of the CDR3 is TGTGCCAGCTCACCCCCTCGGGGTCCTAACTATGGCTACACCTTC. This encodes CASSPPRGPNYGYTF.

The V gene is TRBV7-2, the J gene TRBJ1-2; possible D gene TRBD1, 5 bases. The CDR3 runs to 14 residues. The germline gives CDR1 SGHTA, CDR2 FQGNSA. V lost 5 bases and J lost 6, with 16 bases in between. CDR3 DNA: TGTGCCAGCAGCGAGGATCAGGGCAAGGATGGCTACACCTTC. Protein sequence: CASSEDQGKDGYTF.

The chain combines TRBV10-3 with TRBJ2-7; no clear D. The CDR3 is made up of 12 amino acids. Germline loops: CDR1 ENHRY, CDR2 SYGVKD. V was clipped by 6 bases and J by 5 bases, with 11 bases between them. The CDR3 nucleotides read TGTGCCATCAGGGGCAACCCCAACGAGCAGTACTTC. Amino acid sequence: CAIRGNPNEQYF.

The rearrangement uses TRBV25-1 and TRBJ2-2; D gene ambiguous. Germline CDR1 and CDR2: MGHDK and SYGVNS. The CDR3 covers 16 residues. Trimming took off 7 bases at V and 6 bases at J, with 21 bases between the two ends. The CDR3 here is CASMRATPFGAGELFF. The CDR3 bases are TGTGCCAGCATGCGCGCCACCCCTTTCGGAGCCGGGGAGCTGTTTTTT. Full variable domain (remainder filled in from reference TRBV25-1 and TRBJ2-2): EADIYQTPRYLVIGTGKKITLECSQTMGHDKMYWYQQDPGMELHLIHYSYGVNSTEKGDLSSESTVSRIRTEHFPLTLESARPSHTSQYLCASMRATPFGAGELFFGEGSRLTVL.

The chain joins TRBV14 to TRBJ1-2, with D perhaps matching TRBD1 (6 bases). Germline CDR1 and CDR2: SGHDN and FVKESK. This CDR3 is 15 amino acids long. Trimming left V 0 bases short and J 4 bases short, with 12 bases between. The CDR3 DNA follows: TGTGCCAGCAGCCAAGATAGGGACATCAGCTATGGCTACACCTTC. Translation gives CASSQDRDISYGYTF.

The chain employs TRBV28 and TRBJ2-2; D gene ambiguous. There are 17 residues in the CDR3. Germline V lookup: CDR1 MDHEN, CDR2 SYDVKM. Trimming left V 5 bases short and J 2 bases short, with 18 bases between. The CDR3 DNA is TGTGCCAGCAGTCCCTCAAATGTCGTGCCTAACACCGGGGAGCTGTTTTTT. Protein: CASSPSNVVPNTGELFF.

The rearrangement joins TRBV6-5 to TRBJ2-1; D is perhaps TRBD1 (7 bases). CDR1 and CDR2 (germline): MNHEY, SVGAGI. This CDR3 is 15 amino acids long. Trimming stripped 4 bases from V and 5 bases from J, with 15 bases between. The chain's CDR3 is CASSSWGDSNNEQFF. The CDR3 coding sequence is TGTGCCAGCAGTTCCTGGGGGGACAGCAACAATGAGCAGTTCTTC.

This sequence joins TRBV4-1 and TRBJ1-5, with a possible D match to TRBD1 (6 bases). The V end was cut by 2 bases, the J end by 5 bases, with 13 bases between. There are 15 residues in the CDR3. Germline V gene data show CDR1 as MGHRA and CDR2 as YSYEKL. CDR3 sequence: CASSQTYREDQPQHF. In DNA form, the CDR3 reads TGCGCCAGCAGCCAAACCTACAGGGAAGATCAGCCCCAGCATTTT.

The V gene is TRBV19, the J gene TRBJ1-5; 9 nucleotides align to TRBD1. V dropped 4 bases and J dropped 6; count of bases not matched to a gene: 13. Germline V lookup: CDR1 LNHDA, CDR2 SQIVND (reference sequence). The CDR3 contains 17 residues. The CDR3 DNA is TGTGCCAGTAGTAGGGGCCCGGGACAGGGTCTTTCTCAGCCCCAGCATTTT. This codes for CASSRGPGQGLSQPQHF. Together with reference TRBV19 and TRBJ1-5, the CDR3 gives the full variable domain: DGGITQSPKYLFRKEGQNVTLSCEQNLNHDAMYWYRQDPGQGLRLIYYSQIVNDFQKGDIAEGYSVSREKKESFPLTVTSAQKNPTAFYLCASSRGPGQGLSQPQHFGDGTRLSIL.

The V and J genes are TRBV7-2 and TRBJ1-6; maybe TRBD1 (5 bases). The CDR3 is made up of 15 amino acids. CDR1 is SGHTA, CDR2 FQGNSA, per germline. V was trimmed by 5 bases and J by 6 bases, leaving 14 bases between them. CDR3 sequence reads: CASSPRRDSNSPLHF. The CDR3 nucleotides read TGTGCCAGCAGCCCCCGCAGGGATAGTAATTCACCCCTCCACTTT.

The V call is TRBV6-5, the J call TRBJ2-7; D is unresolved. This CDR3 is built from 13 residues. Trimming cost V 8 bases and J 1 base, with 12 bases left between them. The germline V gene encodes CDR1 MNHEY and CDR2 SVGAGI. CDR3: CASLRFSSYEQYF. The CDR3 DNA follows: TGTGCCAGCCTCAGATTCTCTTCCTACGAGCAGTACTTC.